Listed here are 32 T cell receptor beta chains from one sample, sequenced in a study of identical twins. TCRdb recomputed calls from the 5' RACE reads with MiXCR, one row per CDR3 protein. The sample contains around 280,000 distinct CDR3 sequences, roughly 8.6% of which appear only once. This same sample was also part of a study on yellow fever vaccine responses in identical twins.

The sample taken for sequencing was memory (CD45RO+) T cells sorted from blood. The source of these receptors is a woman aged 18-29 years in good health.

The sample holds a few counts of this clonotype. This chain links TRBV18 with TRBJ1-1; 7 nucleotides match TRBD1. This CDR3 region has 14 residues. Germline trimming cut 5 bases from V and 2 bases from J; bases unmatched to any gene: 5. Germline assignment: CDR1 KGHSH and CDR2 LQKENI. The CDR3 here is CASSSTGQNTEAFF. DNA for the CDR3: TGTGCCAGCTCATCGACAGGGCAAAACACTGAAGCTTTCTTT.

This clonotype was observed a few times. The V gene is TRBV10-1, the J gene TRBJ2-6; D remains ambiguous. The germline V gene has CDR1 WNHNN and CDR2 SYGVQD (reference sequence). The CDR3 spans 15 residues. V was shortened by 2 bases and J by 1 base, with 6 bases between the two germline ends. The CDR3 loop reads CASSEGGSGANVLTF. The CDR3 coding sequence is TGCGCCAGCAGTGAGGGCGGATCTGGGGCCAACGTCCTGACTTTC.

This clonotype was seen a handful of times. This chain connects TRBV29-1 to TRBJ1-2; 7 nucleotides agree with TRBD1. The CDR3 has 14 residues. Looked up from germline, CDR1 is SQVTM and CDR2 is ANQGSEA. V dropped 1 base and J dropped 4; count of bases not matched to a gene: 6. Written as DNA, the CDR3 is TGCAGCGTTGAAGGAAGGGGGCGCAGCTATGGCTACACCTTC. Its protein is CSVEGRGRSYGYTF.

This clonotype came up many times. The rearrangement uses TRBV12-3 or TRBV12-4 and TRBJ1-3; the D is unclear. This CDR3 contains 16 residues. V was trimmed by 4 bases and J by 0 bases, leaving 13 bases between them. DNA of the CDR3: TGTGCCAGCAGTTCTTTCGGCGGCCTCTCTGGAAACACCATATATTTT. Its translation: CASSSFGGLSGNTIYF.

This chain links TRBV7-8 with TRBJ1-1; D possibly corresponds to TRBD1 (5 bases). Trimming removed 2 bases from V and 3 bases from J, with 10 bases in between. The CDR3 runs to 14 residues. Germline CDR1 and CDR2: SGHVS and FQNEAQ. The CDR3 bases are TGTGCCAGCAGCTTAAGACAGATCCACACTGAAGCTTTCTTT. Translating it yields CASSLRQIHTEAFF.

This rearrangement joins TRBV15 to TRBJ2-1; 7 bases line up with TRBD2. V shed 8 bases, J shed 0 bases, and the junction held 4 bases outside the gene matches. This CDR3 is 14 amino acids long. Per germline, CDR1 LNHNV and CDR2 YYDKDF (reference sequence). CDR3 sequence: CATGAGSSYNEQFF. DNA of the CDR3: TGTGCCACCGGAGCGGGAAGCTCCTACAATGAGCAGTTCTTC.

In its sample, this clonotype was seen many times. V usage is TRBV12-3 or TRBV12-4 and J usage is TRBJ1-1; D not certain. The V and J ends lost 4 bases and 1 base respectively, with 13 bases between them. CDR3 size: 15 residues. In DNA form, the CDR3 reads TGTGCCAGCAGTTCTCTACCGGTGGAGAACACTGAAGCTTTCTTT. It is translated as CASSSLPVENTEAFF.

This clonotype occurred many times. This chain joins TRBV7-6 and TRBJ2-5; D gene unclear. The V gene lost 8 bases and the J gene lost 3 bases, with 4 bases spanning the gap. CDR1 SGHVS and CDR2 FNYEAQ come from the germline V gene. The CDR3 spans 10 residues. The CDR3 is CASGKETQYF. The CDR3 DNA is TGTGCCAGCGGCAAAGAGACCCAGTACTTC. Drawing the rest from reference TRBV7-6 and TRBJ2-5, the complete variable domain is GAGVSQSPRYKVTKRGQDVALRCDPISGHVSLYWYRQALGQGPEFLTYFNYEAQQDKSGLPNDRFSAERPEGSISTLTIQRTEQRDSAMYRCASGKETQYFGPGTRLLVL.

This clonotype has a count of ten or more. The V gene is TRBV29-1, the J gene TRBJ2-2; D is uncertain. Germline assignment: CDR1 SQVTM and CDR2 ANQGSEA. The CDR3 is made up of 15 amino acids. V was pared by 4 bases and J by 0 bases, with 12 bases between. CDR3 region: CSVGTQNANTGELFF. The CDR3 DNA is TGCAGCGTTGGAACTCAAAACGCGAACACCGGGGAGCTGTTTTTT.

The rearrangement uses TRBV7-8 and TRBJ1-5; possibly TRBD1 for D (6 bases). This CDR3 spans 16 amino acids. Trimming left V 0 bases short and J 6 bases short, with 15 bases between. Germline V gene data show CDR1 as SGHVS and CDR2 as FQNEAQ. The CDR3 protein is CASSLALRDKTQPQHF. The CDR3 nucleotides read TGTGCCAGCAGCTTAGCCCTTAGGGACAAAACTCAGCCCCAGCATTTT.

This clonotype was seen ten or more times. The chain is built from TRBV24-1 and TRBJ2-3; D remains unclear. The CDR3 runs to 14 residues. The ends were cut back, 3 bases at V and 2 bases at J, with 8 bases in the middle. CDR1 is KGHDR and CDR2 is SFDVKD in the germline V gene. CDR3: CATSDVSFTDTQYF. CDR3 sequence (DNA): TGTGCCACCAGTGATGTCTCGTTCACAGATACGCAGTATTTT.

This clonotype was picked up many times. The gene calls are TRBV5-1 and TRBJ2-5; 7 bases line up with TRBD2. The junction had 18 bases not matched to a gene; V was cut back by 4 bases and J by 3 bases. CDR1 and CDR2 from the germline V gene are SGHRS and YFSETQ. This CDR3 region has 18 residues. CDR3 residues: CASSPTSTSLALKETQYF. DNA of the CDR3: TGCGCCAGCAGCCCGACCTCGACTAGCCTGGCATTAAAAGAGACCCAGTACTTC.

This chain uses TRBV7-2 with TRBJ2-7, with 10 bases aligning to TRBD1. Per germline, CDR1 SGHTA and CDR2 FQGNSA. This CDR3 region has 17 residues. J gave up 4 bases and V 4 bases, and 13 bases lay outside the gene matches. This CDR3 reads CASSSRLTGGHIYEQYV. As DNA, the CDR3 is TGTGCCAGCAGCTCAAGACTGACAGGGGGCCATATTTACGAGCAGTACGTC.

This clonotype has at least ten counts. V is TRBV19 and J is TRBJ1-1; D is perhaps TRBD1 (5 bases). CDR3 length equals 17 residues. From germline, CDR1 is LNHDA and CDR2 SQIVND (reference sequence). Trimming removed 6 bases at V and 1 base at J, with 21 bases between. The CDR3 protein is CASSHLTGRGSNTEAFF. In nucleotides, the CDR3 is TGTGCCAGTAGCCACCTTACTGGGCGGGGGTCGAACACTGAAGCTTTCTTT.

This clonotype was seen more than once but under ten times. This chain uses TRBV7-6 with TRBJ2-6, with D unresolved. Looked up from germline, CDR1 is SGHVS and CDR2 is FNYEAQ. This CDR3 region has 16 residues. Trimming pared 1 base from V and 0 bases from J, leaving 7 bases between. Here the CDR3 DNA reads TGTGCCAGCAGCTTAGAGATTCCCTCTGGGGCCAACGTCCTGACTTTC. Translation: CASSLEIPSGANVLTF.

This clonotype was counted ten times or more. J is TRBJ2-7 and V is TRBV20-1; no firm D call. The germline V and J ends were trimmed by 1 base and 3 bases, with 16 bases remaining between them. This CDR3 spans 15 amino acids. Germline-derived CDR1 and CDR2 are DFQATT and SNEGSKA (reference sequence). The CDR3, as DNA: TGCAGTGCTAGAGGCTTACACACGAATTTCTACGAGCAGTACTTC. This sequence encodes CSARGLHTNFYEQYF.

This clonotype has a count of ten or more. This chain connects TRBV7-9 to TRBJ1-1, with 10 positions matching TRBD1. This CDR3 spans 15 amino acids. Unmatched junction bases numbered 2, after V lost 4 bases and J lost 0 bases. The V gene's germline CDR1 is SEHNR and CDR2 FQNEAQ (reference sequence). This CDR3 is CASSSGQGVNTEAFF. The CDR3 nucleotides are TGTGCCAGCAGCTCAGGACAGGGGGTGAACACTGAAGCTTTCTTT. The variable domain in full, with the rest retrieved from reference TRBV7-9 and TRBJ1-1, is DTGVSQNPRHKITKRGQNVTFRCDPISEHNRLYWYRQTLGQGPEFLTYFQNEAQLEKSRLLSDRFSAERPKGSFSTLEIQRTEQGDSAMYLCASSSGQGVNTEAFFGQGTRLTVV.

V is TRBV4-2 and J is TRBJ2-2, with TRBD2 identical over 12 bases. The germline V gene encodes CDR1 LGHNA and CDR2 YNFKEQ. V was pared by 4 bases and J by 5 bases, with 11 bases of the junction left unmatched. The CDR3 has 18 amino acids. The CDR3 sequence: CASSPTGLAGLRTGELFF. The CDR3 DNA sequence: TGTGCCAGCAGCCCAACGGGACTAGCGGGCCTGCGAACCGGGGAGCTGTTTTTT.

This clonotype was seen at least ten times. The chain is built from TRBV12-3 or TRBV12-4 and TRBJ2-7, with 10 positions matching TRBD2. The CDR3 totals 13 residues. Trimming at V came to 6 bases and at J to 4 bases, leaving 3 bases not matched to a gene. The CDR3 DNA reads as TGTGCCAGCAGCGCTAGCGGGAGTTACGAGCAGTACTTC. It translates to CASSASGSYEQYF.

The chain joins TRBV10-1 to TRBJ2-1; D is unclear. The CDR3 extends over 13 amino acids. V lost 3 bases, J lost 6 bases, and 9 bases lay in between. Germline V CDR1 and CDR2: WNHNN, SYGVQD (reference sequence). The CDR3 sequence is CASSDFQVNEQFF. The CDR3, as DNA: TGCGCCAGCAGTGATTTCCAGGTCAATGAGCAGTTCTTC.

This clonotype was picked up many times. The genes are TRBV9 and TRBJ2-3; D possibly corresponds to TRBD1 (5 bases). Per germline, CDR1 SGDLS and CDR2 YYNGEE. V gave up 3 bases and J gave up 3 bases, with 17 bases separating them. The CDR3 has 16 amino acids. In DNA, the CDR3 is TGTGCCAGCAGCGACCCCGGTAGGGGTAATACAGATACGCAGTATTTT. It translates to CASSDPGRGNTDTQYF. The full variable domain, its missing parts supplied by reference TRBV9 and TRBJ2-3, is DSGVTQTPKHLITATGQRVTLRCSPRSGDLSVYWYQQSLDQGLQFLIQYYNGEERAKGNILERFSAQQFPDLHSELNLSSLELGDSALYFCASSDPGRGNTDTQYFGPGTRLTVL.

This chain connects TRBV5-5 to TRBJ2-1; D is unclear. The V gene's germline CDR1 is SGHKS and CDR2 YYEKEE (reference sequence). The V and J ends lost 6 bases and 2 bases respectively, with 9 bases between them. The CDR3 is made up of 13 amino acids. The CDR3 coding sequence is TGTGCCAGCATCTTTGGGGCCTACAATGAGCAGTTCTTC. This translates into CASIFGAYNEQFF.

This clonotype was seen many times. The chain joins TRBV12-3 or TRBV12-4 to TRBJ2-5; 9 positions match TRBD1. This CDR3 has 14 residues. Unmatched junction bases numbered 6, after V lost 5 bases and J lost 5 bases. The CDR3 DNA is TGTGCCAGCAGTCTCACAGGGGGCCGGGAGACCCAGTACTTC. Translation: CASSLTGGRETQYF.

The table lists this clonotype with many counts. The rearrangement links TRBV12-3 or TRBV12-4 to TRBJ1-5, with 9 bases fitting TRBD1. V lost 3 bases to trimming and J lost 6 bases; unmatched junction nucleotides: 3. CDR3 size: 14 residues. The CDR3 is CASSLGQGGQPQHF. CDR3 nucleotides: TGTGCCAGCAGTTTGGGACAGGGTGGTCAGCCCCAGCATTTT.

The V gene is TRBV7-9, the J gene TRBJ2-1; 8 nucleotides line up with TRBD2. Germline V gene lookup returns CDR1 SEHNR and CDR2 FQNEAQ (reference sequence). The CDR3 sequence is 15 residues long. After removal of 5 bases from V and 7 bases from J, the junction contained 10 bases not matched to a gene. DNA of the CDR3: TGTGCCAGCAGCCTCGGGGGGGCGGTTTGGAATGAGCAGTTCTTC. Protein: CASSLGGAVWNEQFF.

V gene TRBV4-2 combines with J gene TRBJ2-5; D might be TRBD2 (7 bases). Trimming took 3 bases from V and 2 from J, leaving 13 bases between them. The CDR3 spans 15 residues. CDR1 and CDR2 from the germline V gene are LGHNA and YNFKEQ. In nucleotides, the CDR3 is TGTGCCAGCAGCCAGAAAGGGGGGGGACAAGAGACCCAGTACTTC. Protein sequence: CASSQKGGGQETQYF.

The V call is TRBV20-1, the J call TRBJ2-7; 11 bases map to TRBD1. The trim removed 3 bases at V and 7 bases at J, leaving 14 bases unmatched. The CDR3 consists of 16 residues. CDR1 and CDR2 from the germline V gene are DFQATT and SNEGSKA (reference sequence). In nucleotides, the CDR3 is TGCAGTGCTAGTCCCCGGACAGGGGGCAATTCGTGGGAGCAGTACTTC. Translation: CSASPRTGGNSWEQYF.

This clonotype has ten or more counts. This chain uses TRBV5-1 with TRBJ1-5, with 7 positions matching TRBD1. Germline CDR1 SGHRS, CDR2 YFSETQ. V shed 4 bases, J shed 5 bases, and the junction held 6 bases outside the gene matches. The CDR3 is made up of 14 amino acids. The CDR3 loop reads CASSPTGWDQPQHF. CDR3 coding DNA: TGCGCCAGCAGCCCGACAGGGTGGGATCAGCCCCAGCATTTT.

This clonotype has at least ten counts. The gene calls are TRBV11-2 and TRBJ2-1; maybe TRBD1 (5 bases). Germline CDR1 SGHAT, CDR2 FQNNGV. Trimming pared 5 bases from V and 2 bases from J, leaving 13 bases between. This CDR3 has 15 residues. Here the CDR3 reads CASSNQGYPYNEQFF. CDR3 DNA sequence: TGTGCCAGCAGCAACCAGGGTTATCCCTACAATGAGCAGTTCTTC.

In this sample, this clonotype turned up a few times. The CDR3: CASSESSSAGGKETQYF. CDR3 coding DNA: TGCGCCAGCAGTGAGTCGAGCTCAGCGGGGGGTAAAGAGACCCAGTACTTC. The chain employs TRBV10-2 and TRBJ2-5; 9 bases fit TRBD2. V lost 0 bases and J lost 3; bases outside the gene matches: 8. Germline loops: CDR1 WSHSY, CDR2 SAAADI. The CDR3 is 17 amino acids.

This clonotype occurred a few times. The chain joins TRBV7-9 to TRBJ2-7, with 9 bases matching TRBD1. The V and J ends lost 4 bases and 6 bases, in that order; junction bases with no gene match: 10. The CDR3 sequence is 15 residues long. The germline gives CDR1 SEHNR, CDR2 FQNEAQ (reference sequence). CDR3 bases: TGTGCCAGCAGCTCTCGCCGGGACAGGGTTGGCGAGCAGTACTTC. This codes for CASSSRRDRVGEQYF. Looking up the rest from reference TRBV7-9 and TRBJ2-7 gives the full variable domain: DTGVSQNPRHKITKRGQNVTFRCDPISEHNRLYWYRQTLGQGPEFLTYFQNEAQLEKSRLLSDRFSAERPKGSFSTLEIQRTEQGDSAMYLCASSSRRDRVGEQYFGPGTRLTVT.

This clonotype occurred many times. This chain uses TRBV5-6 with TRBJ1-2, with 7 bases that match TRBD1. V lost 4 bases and J lost 4; bases outside the gene matches: 7. The germline V gene encodes CDR1 SGHDT and CDR2 YYEEEE. The CDR3 has 14 amino acids. The CDR3 DNA sequence: TGTGCCAGCAGCGGAAGACAGGGTCTCTATGGCTACACCTTC. It translates to CASSGRQGLYGYTF.